This T cell receptor beta chain is from a study of early stage breast cancer tumors (dated by TCRdb to the late 2010s). Turning to the overall study: Of the 15 to 20 invasive breast tumors, 12 to 13 were found to be estrogen receptor-positive, progesterone receptor-positive and HER2-negative. The samples as a whole yielded some 2,700,000 detected templates, corresponding to 900,000 to 1,100,000 unique clonotypes. On average, each sample had roughly 10-fold read coverage. Of the approximately twelve ER+/PR+/HER2- tumors, eight were classified as invasive ductal carcinomas and four as invasive lobular carcinomas.

Germline trimming amounts to 4 bases on V and 4 bases on J, with 13 as the count of junction bases outside the gene matches. CDR1 and CDR2 were assigned from the germline V gene as SQVTM and ANQGSEA. The CDR3, from cysteine to phenylalanine, totals 16 residues. The only DNA kept is the CDR3, 48 bases in frame from the first base. Details on this clone: Which antigen it targets is not known. The sample holds no much larger clone one base away, and base qualities are not on file.

The research as a whole found: Chain pairing and functional markers such as CD4, CD8 and FOXP3 were not captured by bulk genomic DNA sequencing of unsorted cells. Repertoires from blood and normal breast were more alike than repertoires from blood and tumor, and in about 90% of the 16 patients, comparing each tissue with blood separated tumor from normal. Because the cohort was small, analysis by tumor subtype was not possible. Compared with adjacent normal breast tissue, tumors had around 2.5-fold higher T cell density and higher clonality. Enriched TCRB sequences shared across patients were found to be mostly commonly generated sequences that were unlikely to play an important role in the tumor microenvironment.

Each sample was amplified as two independent genomic DNA replicates: roughly 0.5 ug for blood and roughly 1.5 ug for tumor or normal breast. Following the manufacturer's instructions, the ImmunoSeq Intro kit was used to carry out TCRB sequencing on genomic DNA. Multiplex PCR ran about 31 cycles with proprietary primers and spike-in control sequences for absolute quantification. Single-end 150-bp reads were used to sequence an 87-bp fragment covering the CDR3 and the flanking V and J genes. Seven samples, with two replicates for each sample, were multiplexed per lane of an Illumina MiSeq using version 3.0 chemistry. Regarding the original processing steps: The vendor's proprietary pipeline handled the raw data processing, merging both replicates into a single result for each sample. Clonotypes were defined as productive rearrangements sharing the V-gene family, CDR3 amino acid sequence and J-gene segment. Clonality was calculated as 1 minus the normalized Shannon entropy (Pielou evenness) of TCRB abundances. To estimate T cell density, the total number of templates was divided by the input cell count, which was inferred from how much DNA went in. Recon with default parameters was used to estimate total repertoire diversity and clonality. Tumor-enriched clonotypes were defined as having over 0.1% abundance in tumor and at least 32-fold higher abundance than in normal breast. The source is immuneACCESS, and TCRdb retained only in-frame sequences with V and J called. Part of the clones is not carried over; for the studies checked, unresolved V genes explain less than half of this, and the remainder is unexplained. From that table come the V and J calls and clone size; the DNA was used to work out D and trimming. Recorded for this sample are tens of thousands of clones; approximately 80% of them occurred a single time. Approximately 12% of the sample comes from the top ten.

The study profiled bulk TCR beta-chain repertoires in matched peripheral blood, tumor and adjacent normal breast tissue taken from about 16 patients with early-stage breast cancer. Before surgery, about 4.5-11 mL of whole blood was collected into EDTA tubes and then processed within 2 hours. Ficoll-Paque centrifugation in SepMate-50 tubes was used to isolate peripheral blood mononuclear cells. PBMCs were cryopreserved in aliquots of roughly 1.8 to 4 million cells in roughly 90% FBS with around 10% DMSO and kept in liquid nitrogen. Genomic DNA was extracted with the Qiagen AllPrep DNA/RNA Mini kit. This sequence uses TRBV29-1 and TRBJ2-5; the central 9 bases match TRBD1. What was sequenced was blood. The clonotype was recovered from a person between 55 and 70 years old with breast cancer. The CDR3 has the sequence CSVGTPRDRVGETQYF. The sequenced DNA is TGCAGCGTTGGCACCCCCCGGGACAGGGTGGGAGAGACCCAGTACTTC.